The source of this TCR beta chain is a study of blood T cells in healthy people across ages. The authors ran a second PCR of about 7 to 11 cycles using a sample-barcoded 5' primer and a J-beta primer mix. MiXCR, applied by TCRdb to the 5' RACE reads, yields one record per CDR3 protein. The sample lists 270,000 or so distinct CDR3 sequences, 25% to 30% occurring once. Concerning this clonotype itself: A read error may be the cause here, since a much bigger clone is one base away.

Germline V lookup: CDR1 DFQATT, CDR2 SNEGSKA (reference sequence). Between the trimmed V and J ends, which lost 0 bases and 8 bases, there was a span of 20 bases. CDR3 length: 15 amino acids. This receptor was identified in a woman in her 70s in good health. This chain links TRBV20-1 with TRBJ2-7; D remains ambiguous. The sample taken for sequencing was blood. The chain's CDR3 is CSARDRRKTTYKQYF. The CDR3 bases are TGCAGTGCTAGAGATCGCCGGAAAACAACTTACAAGCAGTACTTC.